Following are 30 T cell receptor beta chains from one sample sequenced in a study of OX40 agonist ivuxolimab in advanced cancers. Generated by immunoSEQ multiplex PCR, the TCRdb table keeps only in-frame clones and is missing some. The table has roughly 72,000 clones, 65% to 85% seen once; the top ten hold over 4%. Sequencing used CD4+ or CD8+ T cells sorted from blood, obtained in a trial of the OX40 agonist ivuxolimab. The receptor set was obtained from an adult with an advanced solid tumor such as melanoma, head and neck, liver or kidney cancer.

The genes are TRBV18 and TRBJ1-5; TRBD1 matches 9 bases. The CDR3 runs to 19 residues. The germline V gene has CDR1 KGHSH and CDR2 LQKENI. The junction had 10 bases not matched to a gene; V was cut back by 1 base and J by 0 bases. Here the CDR3 reads CASSPLALQGANSNQPQHF. In nucleotides, the CDR3 is TGTGCCAGCTCACCACTCGCGCTACAGGGGGCAAATAGCAATCAGCCCCAGCATTTT.

The chain has TRBV2 and TRBJ2-5; perhaps TRBD1 as D (6 bases). The ends were cut back, 7 bases at V and 2 bases at J, with 14 bases in the middle. Germline lookup yields CDR1 SNHLY and CDR2 FYNNEI. CDR3 length: 14 residues. CDR3 sequence (DNA): TGTGCCAGCACCATGAGGACAGCGCAAGAGACCCAGTACTTC. Its translation: CASTMRTAQETQYF.

This chain links TRBV6-5 with TRBJ2-5, with D tentatively TRBD2 (6 bases). Germline CDR1 is MNHEY and CDR2 is SVGAGI. The V and J ends lost 6 bases and 1 base respectively, with 9 bases between them. This CDR3 comprises 13 residues. Written as DNA, the CDR3 is TGTGCCAGCAGGGACTACTCCCAAGAGACCCAGTACTTC. It codes for CASRDYSQETQYF.

The rearrangement joins TRBV5-1 to TRBJ2-3; 7 bases fit TRBD2. The CDR3 has 14 residues. Trimming at V came to 5 bases and at J to 4 bases, leaving 7 bases not matched to a gene. Germline assignment: CDR1 SGHRS and CDR2 YFSETQ. This CDR3 reads CASRYQGGADTQYF. The DNA of the CDR3 is TGCGCCAGCAGATACCAGGGAGGGGCAGATACGCAGTATTTT.

The chain combines TRBV9 with TRBJ1-6, with D possibly being TRBD1 (5 bases). Germline CDR1 and CDR2: SGDLS and YYNGEE. The ends were cut back, 3 bases at V and 5 bases at J, with 12 bases in the middle. The CDR3 contains 15 residues. CDR3 protein: CASSEGAAHNSPLHF. CDR3 DNA sequence: TGTGCCAGCAGCGAAGGGGCCGCACATAATTCACCCCTCCACTTT.

V usage is TRBV19 and J usage is TRBJ2-1; TRBD1 agrees at 7 bases. The CDR3 contains 14 residues. Germline assignment: CDR1 LNHDA and CDR2 SQIVND (reference sequence). The junction had 3 bases not matched to a gene; V was cut back by 5 bases and J by 2 bases. DNA for the CDR3: TGTGCCAGTAGTGAACAGGGGACCTACAATGAGCAGTTCTTC. It encodes CASSEQGTYNEQFF.

The CDR3: CASSLAQSVFYEQYF. DNA of the CDR3: TGTGCCAGCAGCTTAGCACAGAGTGTTTTCTACGAGCAGTACTTC. The genes are TRBV7-9 and TRBJ2-5; D gene ambiguous. With the DNA end fitting TRBJ2-7 better, the J assignment may be wrong. CDR3 length equals 15 residues. Germline V lookup: CDR1 SEHNR, CDR2 FQNEAQ (reference sequence).

This rearrangement joins TRBV4-2 to TRBJ1-4; D gene uncertain. Germline V gene sequence: CDR1 LGHNA, CDR2 YNFKEQ. The CDR3 length is 16 residues. Trimming removed 2 bases at V and 0 bases at J, with 10 bases between. The CDR3 nucleotides are TGTGCCAGCAGCCAACCCGGGTATGCAACTAATGAAAAACTGTTTTTT. Protein product: CASSQPGYATNEKLFF.

The rearrangement uses TRBV6-1 and TRBJ2-7; unclear D gene. CDR1 and CDR2 from the germline V gene are MNHNS and SASEGT. V lost 4 bases to trimming and J lost 0 bases, with 10 bases between them. This CDR3 is built from 14 residues. Here the CDR3 DNA reads TGTGCCAGCAGTGTTTCTTTTGTCTCCTACGAGCAGTACTTC. As protein: CASSVSFVSYEQYF.

The chain combines TRBV14 with TRBJ2-2, with D maybe TRBD1 (8 bases). CDR3 length: 19 amino acids. Germline-derived CDR1 and CDR2 are SGHDN and FVKESK. The V end was cut by 3 bases, the J end by 0 bases, with 20 bases between. CDR3 nucleotides: TGTGCCAGCAGCCAGGGTCTCGGGAGGACAGGGTCGAACACCGGGGAGCTGTTTTTT. As protein: CASSQGLGRTGSNTGELFF.

The chain links TRBV5-5 to TRBJ1-5; perhaps TRBD1 as D (6 bases). The CDR3 spans 14 residues. Deletions cut 4 bases from V and 3 bases from J, with 11 bases between. The germline V gene encodes CDR1 SGHKS and CDR2 YYEKEE (reference sequence). CDR3 sequence: CASSTAGANQPQHF. DNA of the CDR3: TGTGCCAGCAGCACTGCAGGGGCCAATCAGCCCCAGCATTTT.

V gene TRBV4-3 combines with J gene TRBJ1-3; TRBD1 might be the D (6 bases). Germline V gene data show CDR1 as LGHNA and CDR2 as YSLEER. CDR3 size: 15 residues. Trimming stripped 1 base from V and 2 bases from J, with 9 bases between. CDR3 sequence reads: CASSQAPGAGNTIYF. For the CDR3, the DNA is TGCGCCAGCAGCCAAGCCCCAGGGGCTGGAAACACCATATATTTT.

The chain links TRBV18 to TRBJ2-1; TRBD2 is a possible D gene (6 bases). Trimming cost V 3 bases and J 2 bases, with 14 bases left between them. Germline V CDR1 and CDR2: KGHSH, LQKENI. The CDR3 is 16 amino acids. The CDR3 nucleotides read TGTGCCAGCTCACCTGGTAGTAGCGGCACCTACAATGAGCAGTTCTTC. This encodes CASSPGSSGTYNEQFF.

This clone counts as medium-sized. V and J are TRBV6-5 and TRBJ1-1; D not certain. This CDR3 is 14 amino acids long. Germline loops: CDR1 MNHEY, CDR2 SVGAGI. V dropped 4 bases and J dropped 0 bases, with 9 bases sitting between them. Here the CDR3 reads CASSLLGLNTEAFF. In DNA, the CDR3 is TGTGCCAGCAGTTTGCTGGGTTTGAACACTGAAGCTTTCTTT.

The V call is TRBV7-9, the J call TRBJ2-5; D is possibly TRBD2 (6 bases). Germline CDR1 is SEHNR and CDR2 is FQNEAQ (reference sequence). The V end was cut by 2 bases, the J end by 1 base, with 23 bases between. The CDR3 is 19 residues long. The CDR3 sequence: CASSLWRGEWVGSQETQYF. Here the CDR3 DNA reads TGTGCCAGCAGCTTATGGCGGGGTGAATGGGTAGGGAGCCAAGAGACCCAGTACTTC.

CDR3 residues: CAWSFDPGGTDTQYF. DNA for the CDR3: TGTGCCTGGAGTTTTGACCCGGGTGGCACAGATACGCAGTATTTT. The chain has TRBV30 and TRBJ2-3; no firm D call. The V end lost 2 bases, the J end lost 1 base, and 13 bases lay between the germline ends. This CDR3 has 15 residues. Germline-derived CDR1 and CDR2 are GTSNPN and SVGIG (reference sequence).

This chain connects TRBV11-2 to TRBJ1-4, with 7 nucleotides matching TRBD1. Trimming removed 5 bases from V and 7 bases from J; junction bases left unmatched: 7. Germline loops: CDR1 SGHAT, CDR2 FQNNGV. The CDR3 loop spans 14 amino acids. CDR3 residues: CASSRDRVGEKLFF. The CDR3 DNA follows: TGTGCCAGCAGCCGAGACAGGGTGGGTGAAAAACTGTTTTTT.

The V call is TRBV6-5, the J call TRBJ2-3, with no clear D. CDR1 and CDR2 (germline): MNHEY, SVGAGI. Trimming cost V 11 bases and J 2 bases, with 8 bases left between them. The CDR3 is 11 amino acids. The CDR3 is CAVRYTDTQYF. The CDR3 bases are TGTGCCGTACGCTACACAGATACGCAGTATTTT.

The chain carries TRBV7-3 and TRBJ1-2, with unresolved D. The CDR3 loop spans 13 amino acids. Germline lookup yields CDR1 SGHTA and CDR2 FQGTGA. Trimming stripped 2 bases from V and 2 bases from J, with 6 bases between. The CDR3 loop reads CASSLDENYGYTF. In nucleotides, the CDR3 is TGTGCCAGCAGCTTAGATGAGAACTATGGCTACACCTTC.

The chain employs TRBV18 and TRBJ2-2, with unresolved D. V lost 3 bases and J lost 3, with 2 bases in between. CDR1 is KGHSH, CDR2 LQKENI, per germline. This CDR3 contains 12 residues. Written as DNA, the CDR3 is TGTGCCAGCTCACCGGACACCGGGGAGCTGTTTTTT. It specifies CASSPDTGELFF.

The chain recombines TRBV15 with TRBJ1-2; 10 bases map to TRBD1. The J segment lost 2 bases and the V segment lost 0 bases, leaving 9 bases of the junction unmatched. CDR3 length: 18 amino acids. The germline V gene encodes CDR1 LNHNV and CDR2 YYDKDF (reference sequence). CDR3 sequence: CATSREAFTGQGNYGYTF. CDR3 in DNA: TGTGCCACCAGCAGAGAAGCATTTACGGGACAGGGGAACTATGGCTACACCTTC.

The chain combines TRBV19 with TRBJ2-7; D ambiguous. V was trimmed by 9 bases and J by 0 bases, leaving 15 bases between them. This CDR3 has 14 residues. Germline loops: CDR1 LNHDA, CDR2 SQIVND (reference sequence). CDR3 loop: CASRLQVGSYEQYF. DNA of the CDR3: TGTGCCAGCCGTCTGCAAGTGGGCTCCTACGAGCAGTACTTC.

The J gene is TRBJ2-5, the V gene TRBV5-1; a weak D match, TRBD2 (6 bases). Trimming removed 4 bases at V and 5 bases at J, with 18 bases between. This CDR3 contains 15 residues. Germline V gene data show CDR1 as SGHRS and CDR2 as YFSETQ. The DNA for the CDR3 is TGCGCCAGCAGCCCGGCGGGGAGGCTGGAGGAGACCCAGTACTTC. Its protein is CASSPAGRLEETQYF.

Only one count was recorded for this clone. V is TRBV13 and J is TRBJ2-3; perhaps TRBD1 as D (6 bases). CDR3 length equals 14 residues. V lost 4 bases, J lost 1 base, and 9 bases lay in between. The germline V gene encodes CDR1 PRHDT and CDR2 FYEKMQ (reference sequence). CDR3 amino acids: CASSSAGGTDTQYF. CDR3 coding DNA: TGTGCCAGCAGCTCAGCAGGGGGCACAGATACGCAGTATTTT.

This clone was recorded a few times. The chain is built from TRBV2 and TRBJ1-1; D gene ambiguous. Germline CDR1 SNHLY, CDR2 FYNNEI. The V gene lost 5 bases and the J gene lost 6 bases, with 19 bases spanning the gap. The CDR3 loop spans 15 amino acids. CDR3 bases: TGTGCCAGCAGTAAGGAACATACGGTTAGTGCTGAAGCTTTCTTT. It encodes CASSKEHTVSAEAFF.

The chain links TRBV27 to TRBJ2-2, with D uncertain. V lost 1 base, J lost 4 bases, and 4 bases lay in between. The germline V gene encodes CDR1 MNHEY and CDR2 SMNVEV (reference sequence). CDR3 length equals 13 residues. The CDR3 sequence: CASSLLSTGELFF. CDR3 in DNA: TGTGCCAGCAGTTTATTGAGCACCGGGGAGCTGTTTTTT.

This clone was recorded once. The V call is TRBV25-1, the J call TRBJ1-4; 7 bases are a match to TRBD1. The CDR3 extends over 14 amino acids. The V gene's germline CDR1 is MGHDK and CDR2 SYGVNS. The trim removed 5 bases at V and 1 base at J, leaving 1 base unmatched. In DNA, the CDR3 is TGTGCCAGCAGTTACAGGGGAACTAATGAAAAACTGTTTTTT. Protein: CASSYRGTNEKLFF.

This clone occurred a few times. The chain combines TRBV19 with TRBJ2-1; 11 bases agree with TRBD2. The CDR3 runs to 15 residues. The junction had 7 bases not matched to a gene; V was cut back by 6 bases and J by 6 bases. Germline V CDR1 and CDR2: LNHDA, SQIVND (reference sequence). The CDR3 coding sequence is TGTGCCAGTAGCAACCCGACTAGCGGGGTCAATGAGCAGTTCTTC. Its translation: CASSNPTSGVNEQFF.

The chain recombines TRBV7-2 with TRBJ2-3, with D hard to call. CDR3 length: 15 amino acids. From germline, CDR1 is SGHTA and CDR2 FQGNSA. V was shortened by 5 bases and J by 0 bases, with 12 bases between the two germline ends. The CDR3 sequence is CASSPPELSTDTQYF. The CDR3 DNA reads TGTGCCAGCAGCCCCCCCGAGCTGAGCACAGATACGCAGTATTTT.

In the case of this clone: The junction departs from the called germline gene at one end, perhaps through a read error. CDR3 DNA sequence: TGTGCCAGCAGCTTAGGGTCGAGGGAACTGTTTTTT. It translates to CASSLGSRELFF. The chain uses TRBV11-3 and TRBJ2-2; D possibly corresponds to TRBD2 (5 bases). CDR3 length: 12 amino acids. CDR1 and CDR2 (germline): SGHNT, YENEEA.